This TCR beta chain was found in a study of identifying expanded T cells in peripheral blood. General observations from the study: Roughly two-week clone count variance significantly increased as total template count grew.

Concerning this clone: Its antigen remains unknown.

The repertoire was sequenced with immunoSEQ multiplex PCR; TCRdb's copy has only in-frame clones and lacks some. The sample carries some 95,000 clones, approximately 84% recorded once. Healthy donors had no documented immune events, such as infections, while sampled. Sample: blood. This clonotype originated in a person aged 18-70 years in good health.

This CDR3 is CASSQNRVLNHLFPLYEQYF. CDR3 nucleotides: TGTGCCAGCAGCCAGAACCGGGTTCTAAACCATCTTTTCCCCCTTTACGAGCAGTACTTC. This rearrangement joins TRBV11-3 to TRBJ2-7; D is unresolved. The germline V and J ends were trimmed by 5 bases and 4 bases, with 33 bases remaining between them. The CDR3 runs 20 residues. Per germline, CDR1 SGHNT and CDR2 YENEEA.